The text below deals with one TCR beta chain. Libraries were prepared by immunoSEQ multiplex PCR; TCRdb keeps only in-frame clonotypes and omits some of them. The data show fewer than 300,000 clones, with roughly 93% seen just once and 0.55% held by the top ten. Trimming pared 3 bases from V and 1 base from J, leaving 9 bases between. Germline V lookup: CDR1 KGHSH, CDR2 LQKENI. CDR3 length: 14 residues. This record comes from a study of T cell responses to AZD1222 COVID-19 vaccine. The V call is TRBV18, the J call TRBJ1-1, with D unresolved. The source was peripheral blood, collected on day 0 of AZD1222 vaccination. The TCR was taken from an adult in good health. CDR3 DNA sequence: TGTGCCAGCTCACCGGAAACGGCGAACACTGAAGCTTTCTTT. Translated: CASSPETANTEAFF.